This T cell receptor beta chain was captured in a study of T cell responses to AZD1222 COVID-19 vaccine (dated by TCRdb to 2020 to 2023). Context from the whole study: AZD1222 recipients given second doses at about 4 weeks or at about 12 weeks were pooled, since spike-specific TCR depth and breadth were not found to differ between the two schedules. A total of around 240 trial participants underwent TCR sequencing, of whom some 210 received two doses of AZD1222 and about 26 received two doses of the MenACWY control vaccine. Trial participants were enrolled by age into 18-55, 56-69 and 70-plus year subgroups, with approximately 150, 28 and 58 TCR-sequenced participants respectively. Overall study results and their limits: Participants were mostly white British and included more females than males, and it was suggested by the authors that clonal diversity may have been underestimated. Conclusions about previously exposed vaccinees are limited, since just five or six AZD1222 recipients were seropositive for SARS-CoV-2 at baseline. Epitopes outside the regions mutated in the B.1.351 and B.1.1.7 variants were reportedly recognized by nearly half of the unique spike-specific TCRs. Because no day 14 peak-response samples were available, repertoires were characterized only after the peak T cell response. After two AZD1222 doses, both the breadth and the depth of spike-specific TCRs were significantly higher than at day 0 and than in MenACWY recipients. The whole spike protein was spanned by vaccine-associated CD4 TCRs, and dominant responses were seen in regions 160-218 and 743-854. The 56-69-year group was small, and its depth increase did not reach significance, likely because of low power.

The CDR3 regions of human TCRbeta chains were analyzed by immunosequencing. The authors processed their data as follows. TCRs in the repertoires were compared against a reference library of SARS-CoV-2-specific TCRs that had been generated with the MIRA antigen-specificity platform. Breadth meant the fraction of unique TCRs that were SARS-CoV-2-associated, whereas depth meant the fraction of total T cells that were SARS-CoV-2-associated. Using the MIRA data, every spike-specific TCR was mapped to the spike region that the TCR reacted to and assigned to either a CD4 or a CD8 class. Log10-transformed breadth and depth values were compared by one-way ANOVA with Sidak's multiple comparisons tests. TCRdb took this table from immuneACCESS and kept in-frame rearrangements with V and J called. Such tables lack part of the clones; where checked against another copy, unresolved V genes explain under half of the gap, and the rest is unexplained. That table is the source of V, J and clone size, and D and trimming were worked out from the DNA. Counted in this sample were about 67,000 clones; around 84% of them appeared once. The ten largest clonotypes hold roughly 20% of the sample.

This sample's time point label indicates: baseline before first vaccination. Vaccinee samples were obtained from the UK trials COV001 and COV002, which included a single-blind randomized controlled phase 2/3 trial of AZD1222 (ChAdOx1 nCoV-19) in healthy adults. For TCRbeta chain sequencing, PBMC samples from trial participants were taken at day 0 and at day 28 after the second dose. Remarks on this clone: Its recognized antigen is unknown. Per-nucleotide qualities are absent, and no much larger clonotype sits a single base away.

From its cysteine to its phenylalanine, the CDR3 spans 17 amino acids. The sequence is cut down to CDR3 DNA, 51 bases in frame from base 1. For CDR1 and CDR2, the germline V gene (reference sequence) lists SEHNR and FQNEAQ. V is pruned by 5 bases and J by 1 base, leaving 5 bases of the junction without a gene match. The sequenced sample was peripheral blood, obtained on day 0 of AZD1222 vaccination. This clonotype originated in an adult in good health. Rearrangement joined TRBV7-9 to TRBJ2-1; 13 bases in the junction line up with TRBD2. The CDR3 has the sequence CASSPRTSGSSYNEQFF. The DNA sequence reads TGTGCCAGCAGCCCGAGGACTAGCGGGAGTTCCTACAATGAGCAGTTCTTC.